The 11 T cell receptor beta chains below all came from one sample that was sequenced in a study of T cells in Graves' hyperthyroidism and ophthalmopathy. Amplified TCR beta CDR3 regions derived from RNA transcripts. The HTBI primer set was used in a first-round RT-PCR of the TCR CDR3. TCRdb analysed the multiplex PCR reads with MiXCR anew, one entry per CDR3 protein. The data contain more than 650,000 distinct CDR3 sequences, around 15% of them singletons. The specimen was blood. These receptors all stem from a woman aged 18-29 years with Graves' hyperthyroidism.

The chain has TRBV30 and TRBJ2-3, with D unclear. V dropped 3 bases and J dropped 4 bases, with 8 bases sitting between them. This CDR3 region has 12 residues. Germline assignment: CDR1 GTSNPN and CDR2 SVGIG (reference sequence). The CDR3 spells CAWRISSDTQYF. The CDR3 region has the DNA TGTGCCTGGAGGATCTCATCAGATACGCAGTATTTT.

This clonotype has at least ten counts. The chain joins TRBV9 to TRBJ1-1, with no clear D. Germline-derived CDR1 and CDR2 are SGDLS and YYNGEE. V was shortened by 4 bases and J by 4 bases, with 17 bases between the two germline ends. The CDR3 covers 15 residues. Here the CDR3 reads CASSTPGSGATEAFF. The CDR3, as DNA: TGTGCCAGCAGCACACCAGGATCCGGAGCCACTGAAGCTTTCTTT.

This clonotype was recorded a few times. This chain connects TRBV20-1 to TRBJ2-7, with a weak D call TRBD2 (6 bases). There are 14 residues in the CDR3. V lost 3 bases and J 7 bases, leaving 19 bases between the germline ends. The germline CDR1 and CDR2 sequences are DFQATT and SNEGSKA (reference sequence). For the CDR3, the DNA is TGCAGTGCTAGTTTACCGGAGGGCCGGTGGGAGCAGTACTTC. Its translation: CSASLPEGRWEQYF.

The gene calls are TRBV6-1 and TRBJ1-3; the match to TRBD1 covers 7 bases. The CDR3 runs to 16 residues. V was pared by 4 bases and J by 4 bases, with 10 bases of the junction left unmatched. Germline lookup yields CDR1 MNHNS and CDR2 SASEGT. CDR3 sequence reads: CASSVSTGSEGNTIYF. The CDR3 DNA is TGTGCCAGCAGTGTTTCGACAGGGTCAGAAGGAAACACCATATATTTT.

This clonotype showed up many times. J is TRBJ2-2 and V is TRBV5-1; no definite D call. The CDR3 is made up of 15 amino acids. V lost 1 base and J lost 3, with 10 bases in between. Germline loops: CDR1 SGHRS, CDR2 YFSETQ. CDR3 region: CASSLSTLDTGELFF. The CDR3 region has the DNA TGCGCCAGCAGCTTGTCGACTCTAGACACCGGGGAGCTGTTTTTT.

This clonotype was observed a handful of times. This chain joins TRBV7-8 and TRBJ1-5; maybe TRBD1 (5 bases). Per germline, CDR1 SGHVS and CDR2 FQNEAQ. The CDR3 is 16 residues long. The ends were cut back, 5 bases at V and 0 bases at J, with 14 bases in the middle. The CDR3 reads CASSPRDPHSNQPQHF. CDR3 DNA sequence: TGTGCCAGCAGCCCCCGGGACCCCCATAGCAATCAGCCCCAGCATTTT.

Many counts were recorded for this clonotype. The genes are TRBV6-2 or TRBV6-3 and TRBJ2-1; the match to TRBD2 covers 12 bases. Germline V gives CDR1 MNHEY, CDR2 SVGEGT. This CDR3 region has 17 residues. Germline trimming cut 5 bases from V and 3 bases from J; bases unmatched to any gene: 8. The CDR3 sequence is CASSPRRTSGNYNEQFF. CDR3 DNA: TGTGCCAGCAGTCCTCGTCGGACTAGCGGGAACTACAATGAGCAGTTCTTC.

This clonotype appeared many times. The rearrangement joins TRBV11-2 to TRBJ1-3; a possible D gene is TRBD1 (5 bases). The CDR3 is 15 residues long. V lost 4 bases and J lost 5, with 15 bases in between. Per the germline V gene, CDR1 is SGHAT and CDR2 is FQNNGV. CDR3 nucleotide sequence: TGTGCCAGCAGCTCAACTCCAAAGGGGAGAAACACCATATATTTT. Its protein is CASSSTPKGRNTIYF.

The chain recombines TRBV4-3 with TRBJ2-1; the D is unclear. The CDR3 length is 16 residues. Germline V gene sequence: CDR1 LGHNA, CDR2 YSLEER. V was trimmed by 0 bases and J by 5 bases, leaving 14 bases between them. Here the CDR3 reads CASSQDATPINNEQFF. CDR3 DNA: TGCGCCAGCAGCCAAGACGCGACGCCCATTAACAATGAGCAGTTCTTC.

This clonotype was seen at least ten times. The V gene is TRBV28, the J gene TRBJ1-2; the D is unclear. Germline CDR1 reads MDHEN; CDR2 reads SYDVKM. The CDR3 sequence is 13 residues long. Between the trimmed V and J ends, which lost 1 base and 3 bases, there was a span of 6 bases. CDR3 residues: CASSLSFYYGYTF. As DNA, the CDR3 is TGTGCCAGCAGTTTATCATTCTACTATGGCTACACCTTC.

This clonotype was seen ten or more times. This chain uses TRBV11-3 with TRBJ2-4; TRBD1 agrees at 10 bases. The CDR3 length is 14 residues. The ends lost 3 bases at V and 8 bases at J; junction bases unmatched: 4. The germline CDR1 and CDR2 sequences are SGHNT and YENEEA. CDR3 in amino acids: CASSFYGTGDIQYF. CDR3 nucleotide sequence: TGTGCCAGCAGCTTTTACGGGACAGGGGACATTCAGTACTTC.